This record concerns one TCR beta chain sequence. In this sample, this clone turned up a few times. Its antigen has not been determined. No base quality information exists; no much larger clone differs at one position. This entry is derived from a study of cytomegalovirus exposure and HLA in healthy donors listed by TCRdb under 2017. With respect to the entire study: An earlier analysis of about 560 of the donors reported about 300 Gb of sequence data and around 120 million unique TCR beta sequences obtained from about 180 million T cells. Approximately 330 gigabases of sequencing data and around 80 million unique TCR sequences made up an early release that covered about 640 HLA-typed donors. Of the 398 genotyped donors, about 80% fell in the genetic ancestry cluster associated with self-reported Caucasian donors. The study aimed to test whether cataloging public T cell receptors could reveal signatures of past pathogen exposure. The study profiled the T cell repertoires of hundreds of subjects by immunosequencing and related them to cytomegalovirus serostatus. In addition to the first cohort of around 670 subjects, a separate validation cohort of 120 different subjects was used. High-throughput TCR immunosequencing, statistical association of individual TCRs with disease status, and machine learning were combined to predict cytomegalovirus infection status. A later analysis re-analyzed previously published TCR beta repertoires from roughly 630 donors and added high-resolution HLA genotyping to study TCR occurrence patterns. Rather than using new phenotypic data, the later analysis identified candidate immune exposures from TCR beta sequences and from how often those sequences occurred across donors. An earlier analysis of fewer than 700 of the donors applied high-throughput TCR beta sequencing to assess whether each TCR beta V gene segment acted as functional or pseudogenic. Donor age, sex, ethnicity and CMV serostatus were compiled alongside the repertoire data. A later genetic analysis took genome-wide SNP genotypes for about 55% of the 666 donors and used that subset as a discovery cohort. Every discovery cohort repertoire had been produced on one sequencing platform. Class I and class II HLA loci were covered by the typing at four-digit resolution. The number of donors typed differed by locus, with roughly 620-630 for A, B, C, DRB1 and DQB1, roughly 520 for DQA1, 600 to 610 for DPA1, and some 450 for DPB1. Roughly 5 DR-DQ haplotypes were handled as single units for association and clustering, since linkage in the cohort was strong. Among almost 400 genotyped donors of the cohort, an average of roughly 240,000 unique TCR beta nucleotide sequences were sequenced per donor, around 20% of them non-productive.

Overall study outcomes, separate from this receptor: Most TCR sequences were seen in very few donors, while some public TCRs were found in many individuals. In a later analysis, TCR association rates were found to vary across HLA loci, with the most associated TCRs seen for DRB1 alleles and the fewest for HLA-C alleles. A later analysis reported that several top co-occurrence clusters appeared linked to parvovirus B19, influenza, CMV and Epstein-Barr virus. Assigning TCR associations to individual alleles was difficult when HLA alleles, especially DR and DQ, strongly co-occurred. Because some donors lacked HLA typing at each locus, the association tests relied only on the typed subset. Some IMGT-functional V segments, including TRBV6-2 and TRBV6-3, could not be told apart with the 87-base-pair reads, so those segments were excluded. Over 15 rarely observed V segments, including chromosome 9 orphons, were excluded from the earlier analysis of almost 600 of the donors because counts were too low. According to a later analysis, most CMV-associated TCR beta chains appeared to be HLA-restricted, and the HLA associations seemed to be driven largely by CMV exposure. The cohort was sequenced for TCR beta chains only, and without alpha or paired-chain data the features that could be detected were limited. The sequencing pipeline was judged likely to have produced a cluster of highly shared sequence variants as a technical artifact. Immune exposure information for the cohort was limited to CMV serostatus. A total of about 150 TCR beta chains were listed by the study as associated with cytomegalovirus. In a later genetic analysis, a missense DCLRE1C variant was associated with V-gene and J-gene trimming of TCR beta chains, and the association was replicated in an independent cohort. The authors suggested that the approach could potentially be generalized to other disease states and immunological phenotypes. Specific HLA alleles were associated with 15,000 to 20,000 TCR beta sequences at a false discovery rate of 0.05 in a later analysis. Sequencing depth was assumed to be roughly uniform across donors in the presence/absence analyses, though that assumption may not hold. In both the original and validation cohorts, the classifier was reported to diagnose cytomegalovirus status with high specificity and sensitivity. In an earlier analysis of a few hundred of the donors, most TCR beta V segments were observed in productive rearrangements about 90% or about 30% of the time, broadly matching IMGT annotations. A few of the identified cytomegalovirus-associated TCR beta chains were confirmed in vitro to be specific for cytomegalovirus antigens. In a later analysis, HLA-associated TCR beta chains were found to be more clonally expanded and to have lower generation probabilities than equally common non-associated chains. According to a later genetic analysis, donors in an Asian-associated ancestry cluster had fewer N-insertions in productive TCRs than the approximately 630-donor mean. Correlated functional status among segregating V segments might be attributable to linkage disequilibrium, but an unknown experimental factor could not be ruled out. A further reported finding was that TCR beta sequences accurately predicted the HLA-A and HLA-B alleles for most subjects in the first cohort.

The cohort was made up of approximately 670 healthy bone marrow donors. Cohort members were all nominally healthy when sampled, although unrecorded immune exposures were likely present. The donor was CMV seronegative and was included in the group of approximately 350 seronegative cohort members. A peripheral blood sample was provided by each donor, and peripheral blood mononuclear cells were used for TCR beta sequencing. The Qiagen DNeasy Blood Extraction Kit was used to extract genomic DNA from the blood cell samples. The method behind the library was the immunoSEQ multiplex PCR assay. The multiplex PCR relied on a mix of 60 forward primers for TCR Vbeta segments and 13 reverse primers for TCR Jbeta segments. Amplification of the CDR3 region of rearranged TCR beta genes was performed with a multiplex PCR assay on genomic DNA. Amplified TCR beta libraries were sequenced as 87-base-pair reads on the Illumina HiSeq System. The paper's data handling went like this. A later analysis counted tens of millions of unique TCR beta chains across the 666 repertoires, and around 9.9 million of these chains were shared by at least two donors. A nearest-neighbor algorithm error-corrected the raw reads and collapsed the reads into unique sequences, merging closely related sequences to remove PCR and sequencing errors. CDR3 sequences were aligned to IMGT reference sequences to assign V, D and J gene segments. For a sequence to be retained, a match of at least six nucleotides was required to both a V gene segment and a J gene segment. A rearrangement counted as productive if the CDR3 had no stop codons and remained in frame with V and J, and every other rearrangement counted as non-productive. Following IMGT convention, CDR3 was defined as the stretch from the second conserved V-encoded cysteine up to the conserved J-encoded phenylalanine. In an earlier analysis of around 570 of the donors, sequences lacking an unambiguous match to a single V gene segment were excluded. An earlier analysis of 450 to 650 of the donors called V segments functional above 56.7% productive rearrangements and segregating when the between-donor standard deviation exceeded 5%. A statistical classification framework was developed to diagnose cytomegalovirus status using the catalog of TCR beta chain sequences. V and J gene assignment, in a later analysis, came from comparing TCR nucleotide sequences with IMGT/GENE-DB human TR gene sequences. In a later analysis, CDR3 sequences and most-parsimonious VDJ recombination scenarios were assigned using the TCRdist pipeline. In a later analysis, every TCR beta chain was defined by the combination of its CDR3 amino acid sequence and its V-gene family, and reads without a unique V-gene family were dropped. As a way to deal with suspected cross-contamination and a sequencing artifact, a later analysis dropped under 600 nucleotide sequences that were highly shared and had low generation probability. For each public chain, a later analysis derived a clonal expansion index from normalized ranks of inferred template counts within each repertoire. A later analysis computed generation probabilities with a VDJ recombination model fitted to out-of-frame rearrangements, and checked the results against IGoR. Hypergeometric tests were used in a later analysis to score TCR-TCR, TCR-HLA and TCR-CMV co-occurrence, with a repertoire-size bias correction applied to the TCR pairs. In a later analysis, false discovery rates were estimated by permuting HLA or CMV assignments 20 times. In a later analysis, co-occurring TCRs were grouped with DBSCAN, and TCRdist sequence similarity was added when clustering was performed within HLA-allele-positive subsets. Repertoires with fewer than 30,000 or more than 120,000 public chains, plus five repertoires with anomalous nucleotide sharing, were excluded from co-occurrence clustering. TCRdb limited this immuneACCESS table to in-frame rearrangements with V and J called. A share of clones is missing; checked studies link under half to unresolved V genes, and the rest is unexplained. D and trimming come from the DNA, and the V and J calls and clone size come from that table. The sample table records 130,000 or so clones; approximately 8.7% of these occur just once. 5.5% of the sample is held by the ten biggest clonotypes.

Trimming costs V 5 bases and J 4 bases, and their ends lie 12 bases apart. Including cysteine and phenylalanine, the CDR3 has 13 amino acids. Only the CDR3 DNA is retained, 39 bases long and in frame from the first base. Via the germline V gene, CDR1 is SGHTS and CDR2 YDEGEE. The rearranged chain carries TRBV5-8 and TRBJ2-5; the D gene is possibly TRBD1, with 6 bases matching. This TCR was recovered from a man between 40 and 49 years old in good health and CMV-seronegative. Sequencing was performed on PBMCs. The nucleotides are TGTGCCAGCAGTTCCGACAGGCGAGAGACCCAGTACTTC. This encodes CASSSDRRETQYF.